The 24 T cell receptor beta chains presented below share a single source sample, sequenced in a study of T-cell memory formation after mild COVID-19. TCRdb recomputed calls from the 5' RACE reads with MiXCR, one row per CDR3 protein. The sample consists of about 200,000 distinct CDR3 sequences, 16% of them appearing once. Material for sequencing was PBMCs or a T cell subset sorted from them (not recorded which). These receptors were obtained from an adult woman who had mild COVID-19 (a few samples of this study predate the infection). Cell type and time point are not known.

This clonotype was found a few times. The V call is TRBV25-1, the J call TRBJ1-1; D remains unclear. Trimming pared 2 bases from V and 7 bases from J, leaving 8 bases between. Germline CDR1 is MGHDK and CDR2 is SYGVNS. This CDR3 spans 12 amino acids. Written as DNA, the CDR3 is TGTGCCAGCAGTGAAACAACGGTTGAAGCTTTCTTT. Protein: CASSETTVEAFF.

There are a few counts of this clonotype. The genes are TRBV7-2 and TRBJ2-2, with 12 bases lining up with TRBD2. With V trimmed by 5 bases and J by 4 bases, 5 bases remained unmatched. Germline loops: CDR1 SGHTA, CDR2 FQGNSA. The CDR3 contains 16 residues. The CDR3 nucleotides read TGTGCCAGCAGCCTTGGACTAGCGGGGTCCACCGGGGAGCTGTTTTTT. The encoded protein is CASSLGLAGSTGELFF.

This clonotype was seen a few times. The chain recombines TRBV20-1 with TRBJ2-3, with D perhaps matching TRBD1 or TRBD2 (5 bases each). CDR3 length: 13 residues. V lost 4 bases to trimming and J lost 5 bases, with 13 bases between them. CDR1 DFQATT and CDR2 SNEGSKA come from the germline V gene (reference sequence). The CDR3 here is CSANSGARDTQYF. In DNA form, the CDR3 reads TGCAGTGCTAACTCCGGGGCAAGAGATACGCAGTATTTT.

Many counts were recorded for this clonotype. The V and J genes are TRBV12-3 or TRBV12-4 and TRBJ2-3, with TRBD1 matching 7 bases. This CDR3 region has 12 residues. The J segment lost 12 bases and the V segment lost 3 bases, leaving 6 bases of the junction unmatched. The DNA of the CDR3 is TGTGCCAGCAGTTTCTCTGACAGGGTCCAGTATTTT. Its protein product is CASSFSDRVQYF.

The V gene is TRBV5-1, the J gene TRBJ1-2, with a tentative D call TRBD1 (6 bases). The CDR3 totals 15 residues. Germline lookup yields CDR1 SGHRS and CDR2 YFSETQ. V was pared by 2 bases and J by 3 bases, with 14 bases between. CDR3 sequence reads: CASSLLGGKDYGYTF. CDR3 bases: TGCGCCAGCAGCTTACTTGGGGGCAAAGACTATGGCTACACCTTC.

This chain links TRBV7-9 with TRBJ1-2; tentatively, D is TRBD1 (5 bases). V dropped 6 bases and J dropped 9 bases, with 20 bases sitting between them. The CDR3 is made up of 14 amino acids. The germline V gene encodes CDR1 SEHNR and CDR2 FQNEAQ (reference sequence). CDR3: CASSHGTGGVSYTF. CDR3 in DNA: TGTGCCAGCAGTCACGGGACGGGCGGCGTAAGCTACACCTTC.

Ten or more counts support this clonotype. The chain links TRBV12-3 or TRBV12-4 to TRBJ2-2; D not certain. The CDR3 runs to 14 residues. V was cut by 4 bases and J by 2 bases, with 8 bases left in between. CDR3 in DNA: TGTGCCAGCAGTTCCTGGATAAACACCGGGGAGCTGTTTTTT. Translation gives CASSSWINTGELFF.

This clonotype was seen only a few times. The chain employs TRBV12-3 or TRBV12-4 and TRBJ1-5; D is undetermined. V shed 8 bases and J shed 4 bases, with 15 bases lying between them. The CDR3 sequence is 14 residues long. This CDR3 is CASLSGLTNQPQHF. CDR3 nucleotide sequence: TGTGCCAGCCTGAGTGGCCTAACGAATCAGCCCCAGCATTTT.

Only a few counts were recorded for this clonotype. CDR3 sequence reads: CASSSNTGTGKYF. The CDR3 coding sequence is TGTGCCAGCAGCTCGAATACCGGGACAGGAAAGTACTTC. The gene calls are TRBV9 and TRBJ2-7, with 8 positions matching TRBD1. The ends lost 4 bases at V and 11 bases at J; junction bases unmatched: 11. Germline CDR1 is SGDLS and CDR2 is YYNGEE. This CDR3 has 13 residues. Combining the CDR3 with reference TRBV9 and TRBJ2-7 gives the whole variable domain DSGVTQTPKHLITATGQRVTLRCSPRSGDLSVYWYQQSLDQGLQFLIQYYNGEERAKGNILERFSAQQFPDLHSELNLSSLELGDSALYFCASSSNTGTGKYFGPGTRLTVT.

The chain is built from TRBV12-2 and TRBJ1-1. TRBV12-2 is designated a pseudogene. The CDR3 loop spans 10 amino acids. CDR3 in amino acids: CASIRSEAFF. DNA for the CDR3: TGTGCAAGTATCCGGTCTGAAGCTTTCTTT.

The rearrangement joins TRBV7-7 to TRBJ2-1; D gene unclear. The germline CDR1 and CDR2 sequences are SSHAT and FNYEAQ (reference sequence). V was clipped by 6 bases and J by 8 bases, with 11 bases between them. The CDR3 extends over 12 amino acids. CDR3 coding DNA: TGTGCCAGCAGGGGGTCGGGCGATGAGCAGTTCTTC. Its protein is CASRGSGDEQFF.

This clonotype occurred a few times. The chain employs TRBV28 and TRBJ2-5; D uncertain. Germline-derived CDR1 and CDR2 are MDHEN and SYDVKM. The ends were cut back, 7 bases at V and 5 bases at J, with 8 bases in the middle. CDR3 length: 11 amino acids. The CDR3 bases are TGTGCCAGCACCCTAGGGGAGACCCAGTACTTC. Translation gives CASTLGETQYF.

This clonotype was found a few times. The chain is built from TRBV4-2 and TRBJ2-1, with 7 positions matching TRBD2. In germline, CDR1 is LGHNA, CDR2 YNFKEQ. This CDR3 is built from 19 residues. J lost 1 base, V lost 0 bases, and 12 bases had no gene match. The CDR3 sequence is CASSQEGAGVRSSYNEQFF. The CDR3 DNA sequence: TGTGCCAGCAGCCAAGAAGGGGCGGGAGTGCGGTCTTCCTACAATGAGCAGTTCTTC.

V gene TRBV18 combines with J gene TRBJ1-1, with D possibly being TRBD1 (5 bases). This CDR3 contains 14 residues. Deletions cut 3 bases from V and 2 bases from J, with 10 bases between. Germline lookup yields CDR1 KGHSH and CDR2 LQKENI. CDR3 sequence: CASSPDSSNTEAFF. The CDR3 DNA reads as TGTGCCAGCTCACCCGACAGCAGCAACACTGAAGCTTTCTTT.

This clonotype showed up many times. This chain links TRBV11-2 with TRBJ2-7; the D is unclear. The length of the CDR3 is 12 residues. Germline-derived CDR1 and CDR2 are SGHAT and FQNNGV. The germline V and J ends were trimmed by 0 bases and 8 bases, with 8 bases remaining between them. The CDR3 DNA sequence: TGTGCCAGCAGCTTAGACCTACCGCAGCAGTACTTC. This gives the protein CASSLDLPQQYF.

There are a few counts of this clonotype. The V call is TRBV5-1, the J call TRBJ2-5, with D unresolved. This CDR3 is built from 12 residues. CDR1 SGHRS and CDR2 YFSETQ come from the germline V gene. Trimming took off 0 bases at V and 7 bases at J, with 7 bases between the two ends. The CDR3 loop reads CASSLEIGTQYF. CDR3 DNA: TGCGCCAGCAGCTTGGAGATTGGGACCCAGTACTTC.

This clonotype was picked up a small number of times. The chain recombines TRBV3-1 with TRBJ2-3, with TRBD1 as a possible D gene (5 bases). The CDR3 spans 12 residues. In germline, CDR1 is LGHDT, CDR2 YNNKEL (reference sequence). Trimming left V 1 base short and J 6 bases short, with 5 bases between. The CDR3 sequence: CASSQAGDTQYF. In DNA form, the CDR3 reads TGTGCCAGCAGCCAAGCAGGGGATACGCAGTATTTT.

This rearrangement joins TRBV20-1 to TRBJ2-6; tentatively, D is TRBD1 (6 bases). Germline-derived CDR1 and CDR2 are DFQATT and SNEGSKA (reference sequence). The length of the CDR3 is 17 residues. Trimming took 5 bases from V and 0 from J, leaving 17 bases between them. CDR3 DNA sequence: TGCAGTGCTTCTCCGGGACATCTCCTCTCTGGGGCCAACGTCCTGACTTTC. As protein: CSASPGHLLSGANVLTF.

This clonotype was counted a few times. A read error may explain this, as a much larger clone is one base away. The V gene is TRBV7-2, the J gene TRBJ2-5; no clear D gene. CDR3 length: 12 residues. The V end was cut by 0 bases, the J end by 5 bases, with 4 bases between. Germline CDR1 reads SGHTA; CDR2 reads FQGNSA. The CDR3 sequence: CASSLASETQYF. The CDR3 DNA reads as TGTGCCAGCAGCTTAGCGTCGGAGACCCAGTACTTC.

This clonotype appeared a few times. The chain links TRBV4-2 to TRBJ2-7, with D possibly TRBD1 on 6 matching bases. Germline assignment: CDR1 LGHNA and CDR2 YNFKEQ. CDR3 length equals 19 residues. V lost 0 bases to trimming and J lost 0 bases, with 21 bases between them. CDR3: CASSQESGAGDLSSYEQYF. DNA of the CDR3: TGTGCCAGCAGCCAAGAGTCCGGGGCAGGGGACCTAAGCTCCTACGAGCAGTACTTC.

This rearrangement joins TRBV7-9 to TRBJ2-7; D is perhaps TRBD2 (6 bases). Per the germline V gene, CDR1 is SEHNR and CDR2 is FQNEAQ (reference sequence). The CDR3 runs to 15 residues. V lost 6 bases, J lost 6 bases, and 21 bases lay in between. CDR3 nucleotides: TGTGCCAGCAGTGTGAGCGTTTTCGGGGGTAGCGAGCAGTACTTC. This translates into CASSVSVFGGSEQYF. Together with reference TRBV7-9 and TRBJ2-7, the CDR3 gives the full variable domain: DTGVSQNPRHKITKRGQNVTFRCDPISEHNRLYWYRQTLGQGPEFLTYFQNEAQLEKSRLLSDRFSAERPKGSFSTLEIQRTEQGDSAMYLCASSVSVFGGSEQYFGPGTRLTVT.

This clonotype was counted many times. This chain joins TRBV7-2 and TRBJ2-2, with D unclear. The CDR3 is made up of 13 amino acids. In germline, CDR1 is SGHTA, CDR2 FQGNSA. V lost 5 bases and J 7 bases, leaving 11 bases between the germline ends. The CDR3 nucleotides are TGTGCCAGCAGCCCCCTTGGTGACGGGGAGCTGTTTTTT. Its translation is CASSPLGDGELFF.

This clonotype was counted only a few times. V is TRBV12-3 or TRBV12-4 and J is TRBJ2-4, with TRBD1 matching over 8 bases. CDR3 size: 13 residues. The ends lost 5 bases at V and 6 bases at J; junction bases unmatched: 3. The CDR3 DNA sequence: TGTGCCAGCAGTCGACAGGGGACAAACATTCAGTACTTC. Its translation is CASSRQGTNIQYF.

This clonotype was observed a handful of times. J is TRBJ1-1 and V is TRBV7-2; 8 bases align to TRBD1. The trim removed 1 base at V and 10 bases at J, leaving 17 bases unmatched. The CDR3 runs to 17 residues. Germline CDR1 is SGHTA and CDR2 is FQGNSA. CDR3 nucleotides: TGTGCCAGCAGCTTAGGGAGGCGGGACAGGAGGGGACGGGGAGCTTTCTTT. Its protein product is CASSLGRRDRRGRGAFF.